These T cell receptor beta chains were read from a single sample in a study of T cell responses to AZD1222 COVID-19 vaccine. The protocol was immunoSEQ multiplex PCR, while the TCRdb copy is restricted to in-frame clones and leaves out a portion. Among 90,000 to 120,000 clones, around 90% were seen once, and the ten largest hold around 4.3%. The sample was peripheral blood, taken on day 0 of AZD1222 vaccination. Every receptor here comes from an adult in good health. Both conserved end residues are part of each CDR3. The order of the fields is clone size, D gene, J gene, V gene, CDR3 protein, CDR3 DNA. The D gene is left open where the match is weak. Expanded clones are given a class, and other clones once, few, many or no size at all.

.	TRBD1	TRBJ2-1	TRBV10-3	CAITPTGTGGDEQFF	TGTGCCATCACCCCGACCGGGACAGGGGGCGATGAGCAGTTCTTC
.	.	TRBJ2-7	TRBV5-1	CASSLGQGSVTYEQYF	TGCGCCAGCAGCTTGGGTCAGGGTAGCGTCACCTACGAGCAGTACTTC
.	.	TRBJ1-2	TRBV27	CASSLSPYINYGYTF	TGTGCCAGCAGTTTATCCCCATATATTAACTATGGCTACACCTTC
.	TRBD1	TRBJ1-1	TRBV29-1	CSVGGQGIDEAFF	TGCAGCGTCGGGGGACAGGGGATCGATGAAGCTTTCTTT
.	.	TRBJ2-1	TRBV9	CASSVGEVYNEQFF	TGTGCCAGCAGCGTAGGGGAGGTCTACAATGAGCAGTTCTTC
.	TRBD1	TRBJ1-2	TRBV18	CASSPRQGAVGYTF	TGTGCCAGCTCACCCAGACAGGGGGCGGTTGGCTACACCTTC
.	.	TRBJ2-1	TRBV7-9	CATADSLHDNEQFF	TGTGCCACCGCAGACAGTTTGCATGACAATGAGCAGTTCTTC
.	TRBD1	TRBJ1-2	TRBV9	CASSVDRQGLGYGYTF	TGTGCCAGCAGCGTAGATCGACAGGGGCTGGGCTATGGCTACACCTTC
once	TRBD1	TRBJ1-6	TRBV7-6	CASSVATGKGNSPLHF	TGTGCCAGCAGCGTCGCGACAGGGAAAGGGAATTCACCCCTCCACTTT
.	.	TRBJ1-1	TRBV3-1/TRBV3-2	CASSQSRRLNTEAFF	TGTGCCAGCAGCCAAAGCCGGAGGCTGAACACTGAAGCTTTCTTT
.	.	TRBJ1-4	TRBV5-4	CASSFDEKLFF	TGTGCCAGCAGCTTTGACGAAAAACTGTTTTTT
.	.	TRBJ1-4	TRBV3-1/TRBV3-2	CASSLYADREKLFF	TGTGCCAGCAGCCTTTACGCCGACAGGGAAAAACTGTTTTTT
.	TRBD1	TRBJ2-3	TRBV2	CASNPGQGVGVDTQYF	TGTGCCAGCAACCCCGGACAGGGGGTGGGAGTAGATACGCAGTATTTT
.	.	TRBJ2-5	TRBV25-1	CASSEPASRETQYF	TGTGCCAGCAGTGAACCCGCCAGTAGGGAGACCCAGTACTTC
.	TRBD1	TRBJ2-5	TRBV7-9	CASSSRDRGSETQYF	TGTGCCAGCAGCTCCCGGGACAGGGGAAGCGAGACCCAGTACTTC
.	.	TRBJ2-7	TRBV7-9	CASSPSYEQYF	TGTGCCAGCAGCCCGTCCTACGAGCAGTACTTC
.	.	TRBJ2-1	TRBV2	CASSPDRSGTNYNEQFF	TGTGCCAGCAGTCCTGACAGGTCGGGAACAAATTACAATGAGCAGTTCTTC
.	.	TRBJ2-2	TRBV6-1	CASSQTGRYTGELFF	TGTGCCAGCAGCCAAACAGGCCGGTACACCGGGGAGCTGTTTTTT
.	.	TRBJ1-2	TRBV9	CASGSPTTF	TGTGCCAGCGGGTCCCCGACCACCTTC
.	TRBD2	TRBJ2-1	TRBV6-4	CASSAGTSDYNEQFF	TGTGCCAGCAGCGCCGGGACTAGCGATTACAATGAGCAGTTCTTC
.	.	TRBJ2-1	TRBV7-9	CASSSRGNEQFF	TGTGCCAGCAGCTCAAGGGGGAATGAGCAGTTCTTC
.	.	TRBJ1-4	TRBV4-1	CASSPPPLGGYEKLFF	TGCGCCAGCAGCCCACCCCCCCTTGGGGGGTATGAAAAACTGTTTTTT